This T cell receptor (beta chain) was sequenced in a study of chemoradiotherapy in HPV16-positive cancers. The overall study: Candidate HPV-specific T-cell clones and common TCR motifs came from functional assays in a couple of HPV16-positive patients. Study results and caveats: During treatment, candidate HPV-specific clones and E7-related motifs expanded in tumor. Only a couple of HPV16-positive patients supplied the functional HPV-specificity definition. Better recurrence-free survival went with HPV-responsive T-cell expansion in HPV16-positive patients.

Turning to this clone: The antigen is undetermined.

Sequencing used immunoSEQ multiplex PCR; TCRdb keeps in-frame clones, though not all of them. The sample holds about 9,000 clones, roughly 75% seen once. With V trimmed by 3 bases and J by 4 bases, 3 bases remained unmatched. This CDR3 has 14 residues. CDR1 SGHVS and CDR2 FQNEAQ come from the germline V gene. Specimen collection occurred from a patient who underwent chemoradiotherapy. V gene TRBV7-8 combines with J gene TRBJ1-2; 9 bases are shared with TRBD1. This clonotype was sampled from a human donor with HPV-associated anogenital cancer. The CDR3 DNA is TGTGCCAGCAGCTTCCGACAGGGGGGCTATGGCTACACCTTC. Residues: CASSFRQGGYGYTF.